The sequence of this T cell receptor beta chain was determined in a study of early stage breast cancer tumors. V lost 0 bases, J lost 4 bases, and 16 bases lay in between. CDR1 SGDLS and CDR2 YYNGEE come from the germline V gene. The CDR3 is 16 residues long. This table comes from immunoSEQ multiplex PCR, and its TCRdb copy is limited to in-frame clones, with some not included. The top ten clones hold approximately 3.6% of a sample with roughly 56,000 clones, around three quarters of them seen once. In its sample, this clone was seen a few times. The material sequenced was blood. The V gene is TRBV9, the J gene TRBJ2-5; D is tentatively TRBD1 or TRBD2 (5 bases each). The receptor was derived from a person aged 25 to 39 with breast cancer. This chain's CDR3 is CASSVGGRVGGETQYF. The CDR3 nucleotides read TGTGCCAGCAGCGTAGGGGGCAGGGTTGGAGGAGAGACCCAGTACTTC.